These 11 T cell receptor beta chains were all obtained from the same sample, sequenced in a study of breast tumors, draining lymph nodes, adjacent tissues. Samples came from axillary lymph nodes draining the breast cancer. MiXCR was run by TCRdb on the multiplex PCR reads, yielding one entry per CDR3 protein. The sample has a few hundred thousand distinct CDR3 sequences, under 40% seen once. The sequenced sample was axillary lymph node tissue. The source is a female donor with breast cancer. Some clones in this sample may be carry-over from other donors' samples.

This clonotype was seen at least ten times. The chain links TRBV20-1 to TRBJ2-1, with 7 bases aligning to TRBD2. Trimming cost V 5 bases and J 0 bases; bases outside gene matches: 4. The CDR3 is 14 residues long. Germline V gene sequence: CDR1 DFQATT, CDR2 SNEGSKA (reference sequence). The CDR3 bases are TGCAGTGCTTGGGGGACTACCTCCTACAATGAGCAGTTCTTC. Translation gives CSAWGTTSYNEQFF.

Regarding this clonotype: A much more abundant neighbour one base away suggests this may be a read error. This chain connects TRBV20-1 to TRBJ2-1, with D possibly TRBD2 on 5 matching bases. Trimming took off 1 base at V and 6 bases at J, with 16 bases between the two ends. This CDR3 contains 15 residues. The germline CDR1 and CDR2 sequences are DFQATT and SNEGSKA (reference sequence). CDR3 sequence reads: CSARVTGGSSNEQFF. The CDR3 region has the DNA TGCAGTGCTAGAGTAACCGGAGGCAGTTCCAATGAGCAGTTCTTC.

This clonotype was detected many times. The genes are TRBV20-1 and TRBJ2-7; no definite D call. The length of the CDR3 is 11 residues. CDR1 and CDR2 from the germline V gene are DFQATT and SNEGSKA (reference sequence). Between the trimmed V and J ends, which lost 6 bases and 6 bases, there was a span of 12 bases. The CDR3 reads CSAKKGPEQYF. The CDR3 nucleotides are TGCAGTGCCAAAAAAGGGCCCGAGCAGTACTTC.

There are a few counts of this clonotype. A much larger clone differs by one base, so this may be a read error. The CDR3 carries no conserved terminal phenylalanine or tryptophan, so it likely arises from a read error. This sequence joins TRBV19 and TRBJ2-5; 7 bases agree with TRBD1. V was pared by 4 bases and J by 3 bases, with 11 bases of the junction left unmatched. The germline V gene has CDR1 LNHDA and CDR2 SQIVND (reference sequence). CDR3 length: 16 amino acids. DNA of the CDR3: TGTGCCAGTAGTACGCTCCGGGACAGAAGGGAAGAGACCCAGTACTCC. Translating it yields CASSTLRDRREETQYS.

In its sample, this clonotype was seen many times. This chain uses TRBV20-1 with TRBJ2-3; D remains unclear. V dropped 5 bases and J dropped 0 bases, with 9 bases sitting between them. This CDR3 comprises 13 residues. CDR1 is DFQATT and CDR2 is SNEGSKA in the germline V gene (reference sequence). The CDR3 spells CSAYQTSTDTQYF. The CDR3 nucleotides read TGCAGTGCTTATCAGACTAGCACAGATACGCAGTATTTT.

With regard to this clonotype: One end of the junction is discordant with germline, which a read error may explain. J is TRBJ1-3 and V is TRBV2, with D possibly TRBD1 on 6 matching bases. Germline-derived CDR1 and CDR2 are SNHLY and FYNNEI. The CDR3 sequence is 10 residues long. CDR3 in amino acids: CASSPGTPPF. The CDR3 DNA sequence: TGTGCCAGCAGTCCCGGGACACCCCCTTTT.

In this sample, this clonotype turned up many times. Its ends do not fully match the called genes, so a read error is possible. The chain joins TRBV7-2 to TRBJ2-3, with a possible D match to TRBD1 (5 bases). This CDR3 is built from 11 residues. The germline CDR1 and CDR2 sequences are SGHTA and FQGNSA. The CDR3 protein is CASSPDRLAHF. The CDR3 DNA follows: TGTGCCAGCAGCCCTGACAGACTGGCCCATTTT. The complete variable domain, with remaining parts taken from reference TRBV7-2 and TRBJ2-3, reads GAGVSQSPSNKVTEKGKDVELRCDPISGHTALYWYRQSLGQGLEFLIYFQGNSAPDKSGLPSDRFSAERTGGSVSTLTIQRTQQEDSAVYLCASSPDRLAHFGPGTRLTVL.

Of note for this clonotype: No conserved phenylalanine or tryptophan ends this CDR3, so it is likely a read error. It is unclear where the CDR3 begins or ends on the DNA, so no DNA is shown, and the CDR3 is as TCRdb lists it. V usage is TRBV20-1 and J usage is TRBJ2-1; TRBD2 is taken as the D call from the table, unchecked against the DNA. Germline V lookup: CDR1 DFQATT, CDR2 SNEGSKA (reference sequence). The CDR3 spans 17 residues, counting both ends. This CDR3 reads CSARWQGQGQGTMSSSS.

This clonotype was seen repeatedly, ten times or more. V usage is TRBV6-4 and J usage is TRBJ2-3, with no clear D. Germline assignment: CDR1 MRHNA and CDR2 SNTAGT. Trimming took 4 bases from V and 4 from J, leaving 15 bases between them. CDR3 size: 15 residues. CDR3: CASSAQSTSADTQYF. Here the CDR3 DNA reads TGTGCCAGCAGTGCCCAGAGCACTTCGGCAGATACGCAGTATTTT.

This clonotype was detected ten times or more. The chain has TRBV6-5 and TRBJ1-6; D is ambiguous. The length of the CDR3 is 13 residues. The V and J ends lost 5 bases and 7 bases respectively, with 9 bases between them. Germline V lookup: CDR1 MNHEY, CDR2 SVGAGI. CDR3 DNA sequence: TGTGCCAGCAGTCCGACGGTAAATTCACCCCTCCACTTT. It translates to CASSPTVNSPLHF.

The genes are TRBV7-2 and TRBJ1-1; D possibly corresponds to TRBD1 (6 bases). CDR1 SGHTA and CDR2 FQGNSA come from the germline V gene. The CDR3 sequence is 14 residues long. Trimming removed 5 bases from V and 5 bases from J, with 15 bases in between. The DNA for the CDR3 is TGTGCCAGCAGCACCCAATCACAGGGAACTGAAGCTTTCTTT. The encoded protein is CASSTQSQGTEAFF.